This T cell receptor beta chain was identified in a study of T cells in Graves' hyperthyroidism and ophthalmopathy (dated by TCRdb to about 2019). Study-level background: Peripheral blood samples were taken at the time of initial diagnosis, prior to any treatment. The 100 or so discovery patients were divided at random into training and test sets in a 7:3 ratio. Thyroid tissue and blood T-cell repertoires from six or seven Graves' hyperthyroidism patients were also compared in the study. After blood sampling, hyperthyroidism patients were treated with methimazole at a starting dose of 30 mg daily, and ophthalmopathy patients were treated with high-dose intravenous methylprednisolone. According to the paper, TCR Vbeta CDR3 sequencing was carried out on about 140 peripheral blood samples, which came from over 40 ophthalmopathy, 75 to 80 hyperthyroidism and some 17 progressor patients. To identify distinguishing TCR V-J signatures, a discovery cohort of some 100 patients was used, comprising under 45 with Graves' ophthalmopathy and approximately 57 with stable Graves' hyperthyroidism. Whether ophthalmopathy could be predicted prospectively was tested in an independent validation cohort made up of approximately 19 hyperthyroidism patients plus 17 patients who later progressed to ophthalmopathy. What the research found in general, with its limitations: Most expanded thyroid clonotypes (frequency above 0.001) were also detected in blood, a finding suggesting that blood repertoires may reflect thyroid immune responses. Sample size was not statistically predetermined, and investigators were not blinded to group allocation. A model built on a 13 V-J signature distinguished ophthalmopathy from stable hyperthyroidism, reaching 85% to 90% sensitivity and approximately 83% specificity in cross-validation and 80%/75% in testing. In validation, progression to ophthalmopathy was predicted by the model with more than 65% sensitivity and roughly 72% specificity, a median of roughly six months before onset.

The TCR beta CDR3 regions were amplified from RNA transcripts. A first-round RT-PCR of the TCR CDR3 used the HTBI primer set with the Qiagen OneStep RT-PCR kit. Libraries were constructed in a second round of multiplex PCR, after which size selection and purification were carried out. Sequencing of the libraries was done on an Illumina HiSeq2000 using paired-end 100 bp reads. On the study's bioinformatics: Raw data were processed with SOAPnuke, discarding reads with adapters, uncalled bases, mean Phred below 15, or no exact constant-primer or identifier match. High-quality paired reads were merged using COPE v1.2.5, and each unique nucleotide sequence was defined as a clonotype. MiTCR v1.1 was used to align clonotypes to the IMGT TRBV, TRBD and TRBJ reference segments. The analysis included only V-J combinations with a frequency above 0.0001, which together covered roughly 99% of the repertoires. A TCS score was defined as the ratio of F50 (clonal expansion) to E x V (chaos), with BLOSUM62-based TCRdist applied between CDR3 peptides within each V-J. Welch's t-statistics and random forest reduced 500 to 550 V-J features to under 15, which were used in a naive Bayes classifier (R e1071). Through fastp at Q25 and MiXCR, TCRdb rebuilt clones from the public reads, retaining in-frame beta chains. Under each unique CDR3 protein, matching rows form one entry showing the most common genes and DNA. These V and J calls derive from TCRdb rather than the authors' analysis. Within this sample are about 600,000 distinct CDR3 sequences, with about 16% of them counted one time only. The leading ten clones occupy 3% to 4% of the sample.

V sheds 2 bases and J sheds 7 bases, leaving 9 bases between their ends. Via the germline V gene, CDR1 is KGHSH and CDR2 LQKENI. The CDR3 goes from the cysteine to the phenylalanine over 13 residues. The sequence is cut down to CDR3 DNA, 39 bases in frame from base 1. This clonotype was found many times. Its antigen is unknown. Qualities for individual bases were not recorded, and no much larger clone is one base off. Ophthalmopathy patients had moderately to severely active disease, with a Clinical Activity Score of 3 or more, a NOSPECS grade of 4 or more, and a disease duration of less than 3 months. Patients with uncontrolled infections, other autoimmune diseases, pregnancy or lactation were excluded. Diagnoses were based on clinical symptoms, serum thyroxine and TRAb, thyroid ultrasound and orbital computed tomography. PBMCs were separated from over 9 ml of fresh peripheral blood using Ficoll-Paque density gradient centrifugation. Trizol reagent was used to extract total RNA, and RNA quality was then checked on an Agilent 2100 Bioanalyzer.

This sequence originates from a woman aged 40 to 50 with Graves' ophthalmopathy. The sequencing sample was made of blood. The chain is assembled from TRBV18 and TRBJ2-1, with the D gene uncertain. Read as DNA, the sequence is TGTGCCAGCTCACCATACGATGGGAATGAGCAGTTCTTC. It translates as CASSPYDGNEQFF. Beyond the CDR3, the reference TRBV18 and TRBJ2-1 genes provide the residues; the full variable domain reads: NAGVMQNPRHLVRRRGQEARLRCSPMKGHSHVYWYRQLPEEGLKFMVYLQKENIIDESGMPKERFSAEFPKEGPSILRIQQVVRGDSAAYFCASSPYDGNEQFFGPGTRLTVL.